This TCR beta chain derives from a study of regulatory T cells in long-lasting Graves disease. Study findings and constraints: Persistent patients shared more public clonotypes (about 2,700) than newly diagnosed patients (roughly 960). Persistent Graves' patients showed less TCR diversity than newly diagnosed ones.

This clonotype occurred many times. The antigen is not known. The V end lost 2 bases, the J end lost 5 bases, and 10 bases lay between the germline ends. This CDR3 has 13 residues. Germline CDR1 reads MDHEN; CDR2 reads SYDVKM. HTBI primers from iRepertoire and Arm-PCR of CDR3 regions yielded the TCR beta libraries. TCRdb analysed the multiplex PCR reads with MiXCR anew, one entry per CDR3 protein. The sample lists approximately 480,000 distinct CDR3 sequences, 15% to 20% seen once, with less than 15% in the top ten. The sample's time point: newly diagnosed GD, antithyroid drugs for less than 3 months. PBMC RNA served as the TCR library source. These data also featured in a second study, about T cells in Graves' hyperthyroidism and ophthalmopathy. From that study: Most expanded thyroid clonotypes above 0.001 also appeared in blood.

Sequencing used peripheral blood mononuclear cells (PBMCs), obtained at new diagnosis, from a patient treated with antithyroid drugs. The source is a man aged 35-49 years with Graves disease. This sequence joins TRBV28 and TRBJ2-7; D is unresolved. CDR3 sequence: CASSLADGDEQYF. CDR3 bases: TGTGCCAGCAGTTTAGCGGATGGGGACGAGCAGTACTTC.